These 30 T cell receptor beta chains were sequenced from one sample in a study of T-cell reconstitution after alpha-beta-depleted transplantation in children. Unique molecular identifiers featured in how the TCRbeta library was prepared. TCRdb reanalysed the PCR reads using MiXCR and keeps one entry per CDR3 protein. The sample holds roughly 790,000 distinct CDR3 sequences, about 15% seen once. The sequences come from PBMCs, mostly from graft donor cells, collected 360 days after TCRalphabeta/CD19-depleted stem cell transplant. These receptors were collected from a male patient between 5 and 17 years old who had a stem cell transplant for acute lymphoblastic leukemia, so the T cells may come from the graft donor.

In this sample, this clonotype turned up a few times. The chain carries TRBV2 and TRBJ2-1, with D hard to call. The germline CDR1 and CDR2 sequences are SNHLY and FYNNEI. The CDR3 contains 12 residues. The germline V and J ends were trimmed by 2 bases and 10 bases, with 9 bases remaining between them. The CDR3 is CASSEHSPEQFF. Here the CDR3 DNA reads TGTGCCAGCAGTGAACACTCACCAGAGCAGTTCTTC. The full variable domain, rest sourced from reference TRBV2 and TRBJ2-1, is EPEVTQTPSHQVTQMGQEVILRCVPISNHLYFYWYRQILGQKVEFLVSFYNNEISEKSEIFDDQFSVERPDGSNFTLKIRSTKLEDSAMYFCASSEHSPEQFFGPGTRLTVL.

The chain carries TRBV4-2 and TRBJ2-7; D call uncertain. In germline, CDR1 is LGHNA, CDR2 YNFKEQ. Trimming took 4 bases from V and 2 from J, leaving 6 bases between them. The CDR3 covers 12 residues. CDR3 nucleotides: TGTGCCAGCAGCCGCGACACCTACGAGCAGTACTTC. It specifies CASSRDTYEQYF.

The chain employs TRBV20-1 and TRBJ1-1; unclear D gene. Germline V CDR1 and CDR2: DFQATT, SNEGSKA (reference sequence). The ends were cut back, 1 base at V and 0 bases at J, with 9 bases in the middle. There are 14 residues in the CDR3. The CDR3 nucleotides are TGCAGTGCTAGAGGCCAGGCTTTGAACACTGAAGCTTTCTTT. It translates to CSARGQALNTEAFF.

Of note for this clonotype: Its ends do not fully match the called genes, so a read error is possible. The chain is built from TRBV19 and TRBJ2-1; no firm D call. The CDR3 runs to 10 residues. CDR1 is LNHDA, CDR2 SQIVND, per germline (reference sequence). The CDR3 loop reads CASSVDPRFF. The CDR3, as DNA: TGTGCCAGTAGTGTAGATCCACGGTTCTTC.

The chain carries TRBV29-1 and TRBJ1-4; the D gene is possibly TRBD1 (5 bases). The CDR3 is 14 residues long. V was shortened by 1 base and J by 6 bases, with 12 bases between the two germline ends. CDR1 is SQVTM, CDR2 ANQGSEA, per germline. This chain's CDR3 is CSVEVGGLDEKLFF. The CDR3 bases are TGCAGCGTTGAAGTGGGGGGGTTGGATGAAAAACTGTTTTTT.

This clonotype showed up just a few times. The rearrangement links TRBV7-9 to TRBJ2-5; perhaps TRBD2 as D (7 bases). CDR1 SEHNR and CDR2 FQNEAQ come from the germline V gene (reference sequence). The CDR3 covers 15 residues. With 4 bases removed from V and 1 base from J, the gap between germline ends came to 13 bases. This CDR3 reads CASSSLAGAQETQYF. CDR3 nucleotide sequence: TGTGCCAGCAGCTCCTTGGCGGGGGCCCAAGAGACCCAGTACTTC.

The rearrangement joins TRBV3-1 to TRBJ2-1, with 7 bases identical to TRBD2. After removal of 8 bases from V and 3 bases from J, the junction contained 19 bases not matched to a gene. This CDR3 has 18 residues. From germline, CDR1 is LGHDT and CDR2 YNNKEL (reference sequence). In DNA, the CDR3 is TGTGCCAGCTGCCTCGCGACACCTCGACTAGCAGTCTACAATGAGCAGTTCTTC. Translated: CASCLATPRLAVYNEQFF.

In its sample, this clonotype was seen a few times. V gene TRBV6-1 combines with J gene TRBJ2-7; TRBD1 agrees at 8 bases. Looked up from germline, CDR1 is MNHNS and CDR2 is SASEGT. J lost 3 bases, V lost 6 bases, and 4 bases had no gene match. CDR3 length equals 13 residues. The CDR3 loop reads CASSTGTGYEQYF. Here the CDR3 DNA reads TGTGCCAGCAGCACCGGGACAGGCTACGAGCAGTACTTC.

The genes are TRBV6-5 and TRBJ1-5; maybe TRBD1 (5 bases). The CDR3 spans 15 residues. Germline CDR1 MNHEY, CDR2 SVGAGI. The germline V and J ends were trimmed by 0 bases and 7 bases, with 13 bases remaining between them. CDR3 amino acids: CASSYSRGSGQPQHF. In DNA form, the CDR3 reads TGTGCCAGCAGTTACTCAAGGGGATCAGGACAGCCCCAGCATTTT.

The rearrangement uses TRBV15 and TRBJ1-1; unclear D gene. Germline CDR1 LNHNV, CDR2 YYDKDF (reference sequence). V lost 3 bases and J lost 7, with 6 bases in between. This CDR3 contains 11 residues. CDR3 in DNA: TGTGCCACCAGCAGGGCCCTTGAAGCTTTCTTT. Protein: CATSRALEAFF.

Only a few counts were recorded for this clonotype. DNA for the CDR3: TGTGCCAGCAGCGTCGGGTTCAGGCCCAAGGGGGCCCAGTACTTC. Translated, it gives CASSVGFRPKGAQYF. This sequence joins TRBV7-2 and TRBJ2-5; tentatively, D is TRBD1 (6 bases). CDR1 is SGHTA and CDR2 is FQGNSA in the germline V gene. The CDR3 length is 15 residues. With 5 bases removed from V and 9 bases from J, the gap between germline ends came to 22 bases.

In this sample, this clonotype turned up many times. The chain uses TRBV5-1 and TRBJ1-2; possibly TRBD1 for D (5 bases). The CDR3 is 14 residues long. CDR1 and CDR2 from the germline V gene are SGHRS and YFSETQ. V lost 0 bases to trimming and J lost 2 bases, with 8 bases between them. CDR3 DNA: TGCGCCAGCAGCTTGGCGAGGGGCAACTATGGCTACACCTTC. It codes for CASSLARGNYGYTF.

J is TRBJ2-1 and V is TRBV14; TRBD2 matches 7 bases. The CDR3 covers 16 residues. Trimming took 0 bases from V and 10 from J; bases not matched to a gene: 12. Germline V gene sequence: CDR1 SGHDN, CDR2 FVKESK. Written as DNA, the CDR3 is TGTGCCAGCAGCCAAGAAGGCCGGCGGGAGATCTGGGAGCAGTTCTTC. It encodes CASSQEGRREIWEQFF.

This clonotype was counted a few times. The chain employs TRBV10-3 and TRBJ2-1; D is ambiguous. From germline, CDR1 is ENHRY and CDR2 SYGVKD. V was cut by 6 bases and J by 4 bases, with 7 bases left in between. The CDR3 loop spans 12 amino acids. DNA of the CDR3: TGTGCCATCAGACCTCCGTACAATGAGCAGTTCTTC. Amino acids: CAIRPPYNEQFF.

V usage is TRBV20-1 and J usage is TRBJ2-3, with no clear D. Germline lookup yields CDR1 DFQATT and CDR2 SNEGSKA (reference sequence). The CDR3 length is 16 residues. Trimming cost V 4 bases and J 2 bases, with 19 bases left between them. The CDR3 DNA is TGCAGTGCTACCGCCGTGGGCTCCTATACCACAGATACGCAGTATTTT. The encoded protein is CSATAVGSYTTDTQYF.

The table lists this clonotype with a few counts. The V call is TRBV11-1, the J call TRBJ2-5, with 15 bases lining up with TRBD2. Germline CDR1 is SGHAT and CDR2 is FQDESV (reference sequence). CDR3 length equals 20 residues. Losses at the gene ends were 5 bases for V and 6 bases for J; bases not matched to a gene: 19. The CDR3 DNA sequence: TGTGCCAGCAGCCCACGCTGGGACAAACGGACTAGCGGGAGGGCGAAGACCCAGTACTTC. This encodes CASSPRWDKRTSGRAKTQYF.

This chain links TRBV4-1 with TRBJ2-3; 12 bases agree with TRBD2. Per the germline V gene, CDR1 is MGHRA and CDR2 is YSYEKL. The CDR3 has 17 amino acids. After removal of 1 base from V and 1 base from J, the junction contained 3 bases not matched to a gene. The CDR3 sequence: CASSQGGLAGRTDTQYF. CDR3 sequence (DNA): TGCGCCAGCAGCCAAGGCGGACTAGCGGGGCGCACAGATACGCAGTATTTT.

This clonotype was counted between two and nine times. V gene TRBV12-3 or TRBV12-4 combines with J gene TRBJ2-7, with 11 nucleotides matching TRBD2. V trimming: 4 bases; J trimming: 2 bases; junction bases outside the gene matches: 7. This CDR3 has 16 amino acids. The CDR3 DNA follows: TGTGCCAGCAGTTCCACTAGCGGGAGTTACACCTACGAGCAGTACTTC. It specifies CASSSTSGSYTYEQYF.

The V call is TRBV19, the J call TRBJ2-1; the match to TRBD2 covers 9 bases. The CDR3 totals 18 residues. Germline assignment: CDR1 LNHDA and CDR2 SQIVND (reference sequence). With V trimmed by 1 base and J by 7 bases, 14 bases remained unmatched. CDR3 sequence (DNA): TGTGCCAGTAGTATAGTGGGAACGGCGGGAGGGTGGTCGAATGAGCAGTTCTTC. The encoded protein is CASSIVGTAGGWSNEQFF.

The chain links TRBV4-2 to TRBJ2-3; D unclear. Germline lookup yields CDR1 LGHNA and CDR2 YNFKEQ. The CDR3 extends over 14 amino acids. Trimming removed 1 base from V and 6 bases from J, with 11 bases in between. This CDR3 reads CASSQGRGADTQYF. In DNA form, the CDR3 reads TGTGCCAGCAGCCAAGGACGAGGTGCCGATACGCAGTATTTT.

This clonotype was counted only a few times. The DNA of the CDR3 is TGTGCCAGCAGTTTCCGGACAGGGGGCAAAAAGACCCAGTACTTC. Its translation: CASSFRTGGKKTQYF. The genes are TRBV12-3 or TRBV12-4 and TRBJ2-5; TRBD1 matches at 11 bases. After removal of 3 bases from V and 6 bases from J, the junction contained 6 bases not matched to a gene. This CDR3 has 15 amino acids.

This clonotype appeared many times. The chain employs TRBV11-2 and TRBJ2-1; D may be TRBD2 (6 bases). The germline CDR1 and CDR2 sequences are SGHAT and FQNNGV. The CDR3 has 15 residues. With 2 bases removed from V and 5 bases from J, the gap between germline ends came to 13 bases. Here the CDR3 reads CASSLPRGRHNEQFF. The CDR3 nucleotides read TGTGCCAGCAGCTTACCTCGGGGGAGACACAATGAGCAGTTCTTC.

Many counts were recorded for this clonotype. The gene calls are TRBV27 and TRBJ2-2; 7 nucleotides align to TRBD2. The V and J ends lost 6 bases and 0 bases, in that order; junction bases with no gene match: 4. CDR1 and CDR2 (germline): MNHEY, SMNVEV (reference sequence). The CDR3 has 15 residues. This CDR3 is CASSFGGSNTGELFF. CDR3 coding DNA: TGTGCCAGCAGCTTCGGGGGGTCGAACACCGGGGAGCTGTTTTTT.

The chain joins TRBV10-3 to TRBJ1-2; the D is unclear. Trimming stripped 4 bases from V and 14 bases from J, with 20 bases between. Germline-derived CDR1 and CDR2 are ENHRY and SYGVKD. The CDR3 runs 13 residues. The CDR3: CAISVKPSQELTF. CDR3 DNA sequence: TGTGCCATCAGTGTGAAGCCGTCCCAGGAGTTAACCTTC.

Only a few counts were recorded for this clonotype. The chain joins TRBV5-1 to TRBJ2-1; D call uncertain. This CDR3 contains 14 residues. The V end lost 7 bases, the J end lost 2 bases, and 13 bases lay between the germline ends. Germline CDR1 reads SGHRS; CDR2 reads YFSETQ. The CDR3 sequence: CASLGSYPYNEQFF. The DNA for the CDR3 is TGCGCCAGCCTCGGATCCTATCCCTACAATGAGCAGTTCTTC. Together with reference TRBV5-1 and TRBJ2-1, the CDR3 gives the full variable domain: KAGVTQTPRYLIKTRGQQVTLSCSPISGHRSVSWYQQTPGQGLQFLFEYFSETQRNKGNFPGRFSGRQFSNSRSEMNVSTLELGDSALYLCASLGSYPYNEQFFGPGTRLTVL.

This clonotype turned up a few times. J is TRBJ2-7 and V is TRBV5-1; tentatively, D is TRBD1 (5 bases). The CDR3 is 15 residues long. Germline lookup yields CDR1 SGHRS and CDR2 YFSETQ. Trimming stripped 0 bases from V and 3 bases from J, with 13 bases between. CDR3: CASSLAAGNRYEQYF. CDR3 sequence (DNA): TGCGCCAGCAGCTTGGCCGCAGGGAATCGCTACGAGCAGTACTTC.

V gene TRBV4-1 combines with J gene TRBJ2-7; D possibly corresponds to TRBD2 (6 bases). V was trimmed by 0 bases and J by 0 bases, leaving 9 bases between them. The CDR3 loop spans 15 amino acids. The germline V gene encodes CDR1 MGHRA and CDR2 YSYEKL. The CDR3 here is CASSQDRDFSYEQYF. For the CDR3, the DNA is TGCGCCAGCAGCCAAGATCGGGACTTCTCCTACGAGCAGTACTTC.

The V call is TRBV2, the J call TRBJ2-3; D is unresolved. The CDR3 consists of 11 residues. Germline loops: CDR1 SNHLY, CDR2 FYNNEI. The V gene lost 5 bases and the J gene lost 7 bases, with 7 bases spanning the gap. CDR3 in amino acids: CASSYINTQYF. The DNA of the CDR3 is TGTGCCAGCAGTTACATCAATACGCAGTATTTT.

This chain links TRBV7-6 with TRBJ2-7; the D gene is possibly TRBD2 (6 bases). Per germline, CDR1 SGHVS and CDR2 FNYEAQ. V was shortened by 3 bases and J by 7 bases, with 16 bases between the two germline ends. This CDR3 comprises 14 residues. The CDR3 DNA is TGTGCCAGCAGCTTTGGGGACTGGGGAGGAGAGCAGTACTTC. Amino acids: CASSFGDWGGEQYF.

A few counts support this clonotype. CDR3 DNA sequence: TGTGCCAGCAGCCAGGGACGGACCTCCTCTGGAAACACCATATATTTT. As protein: CASSQGRTSSGNTIYF. J is TRBJ1-3 and V is TRBV7-8, with a weak D call TRBD1 (5 bases). Trimming removed 5 bases from V and 0 bases from J, with 14 bases in between. Looked up from germline, CDR1 is SGHVS and CDR2 is FQNEAQ. This CDR3 comprises 16 residues.